These T cell receptor beta chains were read from a single sample in a study of blood T cell repertoires in COVID-19. Libraries were prepared by immunoSEQ multiplex PCR; TCRdb keeps only in-frame clonotypes and omits some of them. The sample records about 320,000 clones, roughly 85% being singletons. Sequenced sample: PBMCs or T cells enriched from blood (not recorded which). These receptors were collected from a woman in her twenties or thirties who had been exposed to COVID-19. The CDR3 runs from the conserved cysteine through the conserved F or W. Clone size is shown for a subset of rows, as once, few, many or a class of expanded clone.

TRBJ1-5 | TRBV27 | . | CASSPETGLDQPQHF
TRBJ2-1 | TRBV6-5 | . | CASGTSVYNEQFF
TRBJ2-7 | TRBV18 | . | CASSPGGQVYEQYF
TRBJ2-2 | TRBV27 | . | CASSLLAGGNTGELFF
TRBJ2-5 | TRBV19 | . | CATGGSEQETQYF
TRBJ2-4 | TRBV28 | . | CASSTPSGGAKNIQYF
TRBJ1-1 | TRBV5-6 | once | CASSLMSLNTEAFF
TRBJ1-2 | TRBV2 | once | CASTRTEIYGYTF
TRBJ1-5 | TRBV4-3 | . | CASSQDFGTGNQPQHF
TRBJ1-1 | TRBV24-1 | . | CATRGERPEAFF
TRBJ2-5 | TRBV25-1 | . | CASSSEGWRETQYF
TRBJ2-7 | TRBV11-2 | . | CASSFGAGVSYEQYF
TRBJ1-1 | TRBV27 | . | CASSLYRGPNTEAFF
TRBJ1-2 | TRBV4-1 | . | CASSQGTRGSLSYTF
TRBJ2-7 | TRBV6-5 | . | CASSYGGTSYSYEQYF
TRBJ2-5 | TRBV20-1 | . | CSPLKETQYF
TRBJ1-6 | TRBV7-8 | . | CASSLAFRASYNSPLHF
TRBJ1-5 | TRBV7-6 | . | CASSLGTGNNQPQHF
TRBJ1-6 | TRBV12-3/TRBV12-4 | . | CASSLARQGSLHF
TRBJ1-2 | TRBV30 | . | CAWSLNTGGTGYTF
TRBJ2-1 | TRBV7-9 | . | CASSLSSGEQFF
TRBJ2-3 | TRBV7-6 | . | CASSSRTGVTDTQYF
TRBJ1-2 | TRBV28 | once | CASRYRGQGEGYTF
TRBJ2-2 | TRBV24-1 | . | CATSDSVLAGGPGELFF